The present entry profiles one T cell receptor (beta chain) with its context. The antigen is not known. The treatment is: oral pan-JAK inhibitor, 5-10 mg twice daily. V dropped 3 bases and J dropped 4; count of bases not matched to a gene: 8. CDR1 is SGDLS and CDR2 is YYNGEE in the germline V gene. CDR3 length: 15 residues. This entry is derived from a study of CD8+ T cells in alopecia areata. At the level of the study: Treatment ran 6 to 18 months, with 6 months of follow-up afterward. Among treated patients, severity was scored by affected scalp area percentage.

Sequencing templates came from extracted RNA that was reverse transcribed into cDNA. The method was immunoSEQ multiplex PCR; TCRdb's version includes in-frame clones alone and lacks a portion of them. The sample records tens of thousands of clones, under 70% being singletons. The study, taken as a whole, reports: Lesional tissue from the scalp (especially in alopecia totalis/universalis) showed higher clonality than normal scalp.

Here the sequenced sample was CD8+ T cells sorted from blood, taken at week 4, from a patient treated with tofacitinib. This receptor was obtained from a human donor with alopecia areata. V gene TRBV9 combines with J gene TRBJ1-2; 8 nucleotides agree with TRBD1. The CDR3 sequence is CASSAATGQGYGYTF. As DNA, the CDR3 is TGTGCCAGCAGCGCAGCGACTGGACAGGGCTATGGCTACACCTTC.